These T cell receptor beta chains were read from a single sample in a study of cytomegalovirus exposure and HLA in healthy donors. Some clones are missing from TCRdb's copy, which holds only in-frame ones; the method was immunoSEQ multiplex PCR. This table lists around 140,000 clones. Material: PBMCs. Receptor source: a woman aged 40 to 50 in good health and CMV-seronegative. CDR3s include the opening cysteine and the closing phenylalanine or tryptophan. Fields, in order: D gene, J gene, V gene, CDR3 DNA, CDR3 protein. A D gene is named only where the DNA matches it firmly.

TRBD1 | TRBJ1-2 | TRBV4-3 | TGCGCCAGCAGCCGGGGGAGGCAGGGGGCTTGGGGCTACACCTTC | CASSRGRQGAWGYTF
- | TRBJ1-2 | TRBV4-2 | TGTGCCAGCAGCCAAGATGGGGCACTTTTAAAGGGTGGCTACACCTTC | CASSQDGALLKGGYTF
- | TRBJ2-7 | TRBV28 | TGTGCCAGCAAGGGAGGAGGGGGCGAGAGCCTCTACGAGCAGTACTTC | CASKGGGGESLYEQYF
- | TRBJ2-3 | TRBV27 | TGTGCCAGCAGTTTACGGCAGGCCCGGGATACGCAGTATTTT | CASSLRQARDTQYF
- | TRBJ2-5 | TRBV5-8 | TGTGCCAGCAGCTTCGGCGGGGCCCAAGAGACCCAGTACTTC | CASSFGGAQETQYF
- | TRBJ2-7 | TRBV6-6 | TGTGCCAGCACCTACCCTGGGGGCCCGGGTGGCTACGAGCAGTACTTC | CASTYPGGPGGYEQYF
- | TRBJ2-5 | TRBV4-2 | TGTGCCAGCAGCCAACGAGCTAGCCGCGGTGAGACCCAGTACTTC | CASSQRASRGETQYF
TRBD1 | TRBJ1-5 | TRBV11-2 | TGTGCCAGCAGCCCCGGACAGGTTTTTAATCAGCCCCAGCATTTT | CASSPGQVFNQPQHF
- | TRBJ1-4 | TRBV4-2 | TGTGCCAGCAGCCAAGTGGCAGGGGCTAATGAAAAACTGTTTTTT | CASSQVAGANEKLFF
- | TRBJ1-2 | TRBV9 | TGTGCCAGCAGCGTAAGGGAGGGGCTGAACTATGGCTACACCTTC | CASSVREGLNYGYTF
- | TRBJ1-4 | TRBV9 | TGTGCCAGCAGCGTAGTGTCAGGGGCGAGTGAAAAACTGTTTTTT | CASSVVSGASEKLFF
- | TRBJ1-1 | TRBV11-1 | TGTGCCAGCAGCTTCATTAACACTGAAGCTTTCTTT | CASSFINTEAFF
TRBD2 | TRBJ2-7 | TRBV5-1 | TGCGCCAGCAGCGCCGGGACTAGTGGGTACGAGCAGTACTTC | CASSAGTSGYEQYF
- | TRBJ1-1 | TRBV7-6 | TGTGCCAGCAGCTTAGACCGGGACACCGAGGGGTCCACTGAAGCTTTCTTT | CASSLDRDTEGSTEAFF
TRBD2 | TRBJ2-1 | TRBV11-2 | TGTGCCAGCAGCTATAGCGGGGGGTACAATGAGCAGTTCTTC | CASSYSGGYNEQFF
- | TRBJ2-3 | TRBV10-3 | TGTGCCATCAGATCAGGGTCCCGCACAGATACGCAGTATTTT | CAIRSGSRTDTQYF
- | TRBJ1-1 | TRBV9 | TGTGCCAGCAGCGTAGCGCCAGAGAACACTGAAGCTTTCTTT | CASSVAPENTEAFF
- | TRBJ2-7 | TRBV5-4 | TGTGCCAGCAGCTTGACAGGGAAACGATTAGACTACGAGCAGTACTTC | CASSLTGKRLDYEQYF
TRBD1 | TRBJ2-7 | TRBV11-3 | TGTGCCAGCAGCCTCAGCGGGACAGGGGACTACGAGCAGTACTTC | CASSLSGTGDYEQYF
TRBD1 | TRBJ1-1 | TRBV9 | TGTGCCAGCAGCTCCAACCCCGGGACAGTCGACACTGAAGCTTTCTTT | CASSSNPGTVDTEAFF
- | TRBJ2-5 | TRBV7-2 | TGTGCCAGCAGCTTAGGAGCTCGGGTGGAGACCCAGTACTTC | CASSLGARVETQYF
TRBD2 | TRBJ2-2 | TRBV9 | TGTGCCTCTACCACTAGCGTCACCGGGGAGCTGTTTTTT | CASTTSVTGELFF
- | TRBJ1-4 | TRBV28 | TGTGCCAGCAGTAAAGTGGGGGAGGTTGAAAAACTGTTTTTT | CASSKVGEVEKLFF
TRBD1 | TRBJ2-7 | TRBV5-4 | TGTGCCAGCAGCTTTGGCCGGGACAGTTCCTACGAGCAGTACTTC | CASSFGRDSSYEQYF
TRBD1 | TRBJ2-7 | TRBV7-9 | TGTGCCAGCAGCTTCAGGGGGTACGAGCAGTACTTC | CASSFRGYEQYF
TRBD1 | TRBJ2-1 | TRBV6-4 | TGTGCCAGCAGTGACTCGACAGGGGGCTACAATGAGCAGTTCTTC | CASSDSTGGYNEQFF
TRBD2 | TRBJ2-2 | TRBV6-5 | TGTGCCAGCAGTTACTGGGAGGGGATGAACACCGGGGAGCTGTTTTTT | CASSYWEGMNTGELFF
- | TRBJ2-5 | TRBV6-5 | TGTGCCAGCAGCACGGGAACCAGGGAGACCCAGTACTTC | CASSTGTRETQYF
TRBD1 | TRBJ1-6 | TRBV7-9 | TGTGCCAGCAGCCGGGACAGTCCAAATTCACCCCTCCACTTT | CASSRDSPNSPLHF
TRBD2 | TRBJ2-7 | TRBV7-2 | TGTGCCAGCAGCTTAGAAAGACTAGCGGTCTACGAGCAGTACTTC | CASSLERLAVYEQYF
- | TRBJ1-2 | TRBV7-3 | TGTGCCAGCAGCTTAGCGGCTAACTCTGGCTACACCTTC | CASSLAANSGYTF
TRBD1 | TRBJ1-5 | TRBV7-9 | TGTGCCAGCAGCCCCCAGGGGGGTTTGCAGCCCCAGCATTTT | CASSPQGGLQPQHF
- | TRBJ2-2 | TRBV5-8 | TGTGCCAGCAGCCTGAAGGGTAAGGGGGACACGAACACCGGGGAGCTGTTTTTT | CASSLKGKGDTNTGELFF
TRBD1 | TRBJ2-7 | TRBV6-6 | TGTGCCAGCAGTTACTCGACAGGGGGGAGCTCCTACGAGCAGTACTTC | CASSYSTGGSSYEQYF